The 13 T cell receptor beta chains listed next were all sequenced from one sample in a study of T cells expressing NK-cell markers. TCRdb reanalyzed the 5' RACE reads, giving one entry per CDR3 protein sequence and no DNA. The sample table includes 200,000 to 300,000 distinct CDR3 sequences. Source material: blood T cells: a sorted CD56 or NKG2C T cell subset, CD4+ or CD8+ T cells, or bulk PBMC T cells (not recorded which). The receptors come from a woman between 18 and 70 years old in good health.

V usage is TRBV7-2 and J usage is TRBJ2-3; TCRdb picks TRBD1, but there is no DNA to check that call. This CDR3 contains 12 residues. Germline V gene sequence: CDR1 SGHTA, CDR2 FQGNSA. CDR3 region: CASSPDPLGQYF.

V and J are TRBV10-3 and TRBJ2-2. This CDR3 region has 14 residues. Germline values: CDR1 ENHRY, CDR2 SYGVKD. CDR3 sequence: CAISRGSDTGELFF.

The chain links TRBV19 to TRBJ2-6; TCRdb gives TRBD1 as the D gene, but with no DNA this cannot be confirmed. The germline V gene encodes CDR1 LNHDA and CDR2 SQIVND (reference sequence). This CDR3 spans 13 amino acids. This CDR3 reads CASSPWGANVLTF.

The V gene is TRBV12-3 or TRBV12-4, the J gene TRBJ1-1; TCRdb returns TRBD1, unconfirmable since there is no DNA. The CDR3 runs to 14 residues. CDR3 protein: CASSLDPPRTEAFF.

The chain links TRBV7-2 to TRBJ1-1. Germline V gene data show CDR1 as SGHTA and CDR2 as FQGNSA. The CDR3 is 15 residues long. CDR3 region: CASSLAREVYTEAFF.

CDR3 sequence: CSANHPMGGNTEAFF. This chain uses TRBV20-1 with TRBJ1-1. The CDR3 is 15 residues long. The V gene's germline CDR1 is DFQATT and CDR2 SNEGSKA (reference sequence).

The chain recombines TRBV5-1 with TRBJ1-4. The CDR3 consists of 17 residues. CDR1 SGHRS and CDR2 YFSETQ come from the germline V gene. The CDR3 loop reads CASSLGQRGFQGEKLFF.

The chain employs TRBV7-8 and TRBJ1-1. This CDR3 is 15 amino acids long. Germline CDR1 SGHVS, CDR2 FQNEAQ. CDR3 amino acids: CASSPWTAPNTEAFF.

The chain joins TRBV29-1 to TRBJ2-1; TCRdb gives TRBD2 as the D gene, but with no DNA this cannot be confirmed. The germline V gene encodes CDR1 SQVTM and CDR2 ANQGSEA. CDR3 size: 13 residues. CDR3 sequence: CSVGPTGSHEQFF.

J is TRBJ2-1 and V is TRBV6-2 or TRBV6-3; the TCRdb D gene call, TRBD2, has no DNA to confirm it. Germline V gene lookup returns CDR1 MNHEY and CDR2 SVGEGT. The CDR3 extends over 14 amino acids. CDR3 amino acids: CASDRASGRGEQFF.

The chain is built from TRBV6-5 and TRBJ1-1; the D call from TCRdb, TRBD1, cannot be confirmed without DNA. Germline CDR1 is MNHEY and CDR2 is SVGAGI. CDR3 length: 14 amino acids. CDR3 sequence: CASSYSTGDTEAFF.

The chain carries TRBV12-3 or TRBV12-4 and TRBJ2-3; TCRdb selects TRBD1, and the lack of DNA leaves this call unchecked. This CDR3 comprises 13 residues. The CDR3 region is CASSPWLADTQYF.

The chain joins TRBV5-1 to TRBJ1-1. The length of the CDR3 is 14 residues. CDR1 and CDR2 (germline): SGHRS, YFSETQ. CDR3 sequence: CASSLEAGNTEAFF.